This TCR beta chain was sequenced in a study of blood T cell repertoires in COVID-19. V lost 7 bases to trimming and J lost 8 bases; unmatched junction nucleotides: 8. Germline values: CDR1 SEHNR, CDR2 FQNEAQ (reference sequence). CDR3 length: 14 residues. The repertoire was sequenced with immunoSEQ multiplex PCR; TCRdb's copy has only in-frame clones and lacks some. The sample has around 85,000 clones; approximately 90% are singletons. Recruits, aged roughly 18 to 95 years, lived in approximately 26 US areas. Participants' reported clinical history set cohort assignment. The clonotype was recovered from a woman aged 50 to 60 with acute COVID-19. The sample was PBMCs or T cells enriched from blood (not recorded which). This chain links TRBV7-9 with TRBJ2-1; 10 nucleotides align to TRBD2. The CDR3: CASTGLAGADEQFF. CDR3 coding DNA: TGTGCCAGCACTGGGCTAGCGGGAGCGGATGAGCAGTTCTTC.